This T cell receptor beta chain was found in a study of vaccination effects on CD4 cells after COVID-19. Study overall: The second dose preceded post-vaccine samples by a median of 72 days.

Comments on this clone: What it binds is unknown.

The data were produced by immunoSEQ multiplex PCR, yet TCRdb's version contains in-frame clones alone and is incomplete. The table shows under 80,000 clones, with about 80% occurring only once. This CDR3 is built from 13 residues. Trimming stripped 4 bases from V and 5 bases from J, with 11 bases between. Germline CDR1 LNHDA, CDR2 SQIVND (reference sequence). Antigen-specific CD4+ T cells were expanded (with viral peptide pools) by the ViraFEST assay ahead of sequencing. Culture proceeded for more than nine days, and CD4+ T cells were then isolated. Participants each got two BNT162b2 or mRNA-1273 vaccine doses. None of the vaccinated had previously contracted SARS-CoV-2, and their nucleocapsid antibodies tested negative.

The genes are TRBV19 and TRBJ2-5; possibly TRBD1 for D (5 bases). This sample comprised CD4+ T cells from PBMCs cultured with HCoV-OC43 spike peptides, obtained after COVID-19 vaccination. Specified subset: HCoV-OC43 spike overlapping peptide pool stimulation. This receptor was identified in a human donor who received a COVID-19 vaccine. The DNA for the CDR3 is TGTGCCAGTAGTAGGGGCCTGGGGGAGACCCAGTACTTC. Protein product: CASSRGLGETQYF.